These 7 T cell receptor beta chains were all obtained from the same sample, sequenced in a study of shared clonotypes between healthy human individuals. Assay: immunoSEQ multiplex PCR; the TCRdb copy retains only in-frame clones and omits some. The sample yields some 2,100,000 clones, just over 90% seen once. Naive CD8 cells lacked CD45RO and underwent positive selection for CCR7, leaving out terminally differentiated effector memory CD45RA+ cells. Sequenced input: naive CD8+ T cells from PBMCs. The receptor set was obtained from a young man in good health. Some clones in this sample may be carry-over from other donors' samples.

V is TRBV28 and J is TRBJ2-5; possibly TRBD1 for D (6 bases). Germline-derived CDR1 and CDR2 are MDHEN and SYDVKM. The germline V and J ends were trimmed by 5 bases and 0 bases, with 16 bases remaining between them. The CDR3 totals 16 residues. For the CDR3, the DNA is TGTGCCAGCAGTGCAGGACAGCAAAGGTACCAAGAGACCCAGTACTTC. Its protein is CASSAGQQRYQETQYF. Supplemented by reference TRBV28 and TRBJ2-5, the full variable domain reads DVKVTQSSRYLVKRTGEKVFLECVQDMDHENMFWYRQDPGLGLRLIYFSYDVKMKEKGDIPEGYSVSREKKERFSLILESASTNQTSMYLCASSAGQQRYQETQYFGPGTRLLVL.

The chain joins TRBV19 to TRBJ1-2; D unresolved. CDR1 is LNHDA, CDR2 SQIVND, per germline (reference sequence). Between the trimmed V and J ends, which lost 6 bases and 1 base, there was a span of 12 bases. The CDR3 has 14 residues. The DNA of the CDR3 is TGTGCCAGTAGGGATAGGGAATATAACTATGGCTACACCTTC. Its translation: CASRDREYNYGYTF.

The V gene is TRBV7-9, the J gene TRBJ2-1; D is unresolved. CDR3 size: 15 residues. Trimming left V 1 base short and J 3 bases short, with 10 bases between. Germline CDR1 is SEHNR and CDR2 is FQNEAQ (reference sequence). In nucleotides, the CDR3 is TGTGCCAGCAGCTTAGTTATAGGAGTCTACAATGAGCAGTTCTTC. Protein: CASSLVIGVYNEQFF.

The chain links TRBV11-2 to TRBJ2-1, with D perhaps TRBD1 (7 bases). Trimming left V 5 bases short and J 4 bases short, with 15 bases between. The CDR3 loop spans 15 amino acids. The V gene's germline CDR1 is SGHAT and CDR2 FQNNGV. CDR3 in DNA: TGTGCCAGCAGCCAGGGGGGAGGCCGGTACAATGAGCAGTTCTTC. The encoded protein is CASSQGGGRYNEQFF.

The V gene is TRBV6-4, the J gene TRBJ2-1; a possible D gene is TRBD2 (5 bases). CDR1 is MRHNA, CDR2 SNTAGT, per germline. The CDR3 totals 14 residues. The ends were cut back, 6 bases at V and 3 bases at J, with 12 bases in the middle. This chain's CDR3 is CASRPSGIYNEQFF. For the CDR3, the DNA is TGTGCCAGCAGACCGTCGGGAATCTACAATGAGCAGTTCTTC.

A remark on this clone: Other DNA sequences in the sample encode the same CDR3. The chain has TRBV27 and TRBJ1-5; D is unresolved. Germline V gene sequence: CDR1 MNHEY, CDR2 SMNVEV (reference sequence). This CDR3 comprises 12 residues. Between the trimmed V and J ends, which lost 6 bases and 3 bases, there was a span of 6 bases. The DNA of the CDR3 is TGTGCCAGCAGCCCCCCCAATCAGCCCCAGCATTTT. It specifies CASSPPNQPQHF.

The chain joins TRBV9 to TRBJ2-1; D unclear. Trimming pared 3 bases from V and 5 bases from J, leaving 18 bases between. This CDR3 region has 16 residues. Per germline, CDR1 SGDLS and CDR2 YYNGEE. The CDR3 is CASSAEGISPNNEQFF. CDR3 DNA sequence: TGTGCCAGCAGCGCTGAAGGAATTTCACCTAACAATGAGCAGTTCTTC.